This T cell receptor beta chain derives from a study of T cells in Graves' hyperthyroidism and ophthalmopathy. The CDR3 has 13 residues. Trimming shortened V by 4 bases and J by 2 bases, and 9 bases separated the two germline ends. CDR1 MNHEY and CDR2 SMNVEV come from the germline V gene (reference sequence). The source material, RNA transcripts, was used to amplify TCR beta CDR3 regions. A set of HTBI primers served as the primers for a first-round RT-PCR of the TCR CDR3. TCRdb itself ran the multiplex PCR reads through MiXCR, one entry per CDR3 protein. The table has a few hundred thousand distinct CDR3 sequences, roughly 17% seen once.

The receptor's source is a young woman with Graves' ophthalmopathy. The V call is TRBV27, the J call TRBJ2-7; D gene uncertain. The sequencing input was blood. In DNA form, the CDR3 reads TGTGCCAGCAGTTCTGGACCCCCCTACGAGCAGTACTTC. This sequence encodes CASSSGPPYEQYF.